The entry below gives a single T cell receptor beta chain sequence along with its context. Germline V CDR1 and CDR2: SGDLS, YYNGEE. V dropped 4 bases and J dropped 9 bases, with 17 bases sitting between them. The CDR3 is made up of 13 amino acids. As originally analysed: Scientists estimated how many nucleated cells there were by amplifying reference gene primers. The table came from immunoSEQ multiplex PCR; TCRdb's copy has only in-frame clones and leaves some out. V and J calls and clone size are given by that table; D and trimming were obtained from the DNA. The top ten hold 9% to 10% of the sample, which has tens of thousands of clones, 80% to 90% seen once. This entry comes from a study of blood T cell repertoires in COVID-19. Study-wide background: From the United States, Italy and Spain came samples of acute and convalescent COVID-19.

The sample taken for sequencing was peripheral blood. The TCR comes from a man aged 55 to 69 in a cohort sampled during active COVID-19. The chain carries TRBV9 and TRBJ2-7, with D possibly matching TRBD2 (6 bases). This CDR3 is CASSPVVSGGQYF. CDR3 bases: TGTGCCAGCAGCCCGGTTGTGTCCGGGGGGCAGTACTTC.